The sequence of this T cell receptor (beta chain) was determined in a study of blood T cell repertoires in COVID-19. Study information: Specimens from acute and convalescent COVID-19 originated in the United States, Italy and Spain.

This table comes from immunoSEQ multiplex PCR, and its TCRdb copy is limited to in-frame clones, with some not included. The table records fewer than 110,000 clones, nearly 85% of them present only once. This CDR3 has 15 residues. The V gene's germline CDR1 is ENHRY and CDR2 SYGVKD. V was pared by 2 bases and J by 2 bases, with 12 bases between. The origin of this receptor is a human donor in a cohort sampled during active or convalescent COVID-19. V gene TRBV10-3 combines with J gene TRBJ1-2; possibly TRBD1 for D (5 bases). Material for sequencing was peripheral blood. The CDR3 reads CAISEGPGKNYGYTF. CDR3 sequence (DNA): TGTGCCATCAGTGAGGGTCCAGGGAAGAACTATGGCTACACCTTC.